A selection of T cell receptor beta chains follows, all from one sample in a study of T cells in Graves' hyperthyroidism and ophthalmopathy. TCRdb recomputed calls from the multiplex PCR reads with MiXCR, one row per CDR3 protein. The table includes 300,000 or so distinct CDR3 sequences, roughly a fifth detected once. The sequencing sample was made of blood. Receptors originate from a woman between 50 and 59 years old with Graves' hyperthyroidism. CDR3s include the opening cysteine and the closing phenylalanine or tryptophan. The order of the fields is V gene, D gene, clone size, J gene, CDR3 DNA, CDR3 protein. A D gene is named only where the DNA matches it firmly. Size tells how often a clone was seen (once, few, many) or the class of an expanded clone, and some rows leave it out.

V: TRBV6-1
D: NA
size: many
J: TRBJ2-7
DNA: TGTGCCAGCAGCCCTACCGGAAAGGAGCAGTACTTC
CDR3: CASSPTGKEQYF

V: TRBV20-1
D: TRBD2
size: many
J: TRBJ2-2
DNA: TGCAGTGTAGGCGCTAGCGGGGGGAACACCGGGGAGCTGTTTTTT
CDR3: CSVGASGGNTGELFF

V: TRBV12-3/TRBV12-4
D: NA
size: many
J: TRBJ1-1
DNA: TGTGCCAGCAGTTACACAGTAAACACTGAAGCTTTCTTT
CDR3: CASSYTVNTEAFF

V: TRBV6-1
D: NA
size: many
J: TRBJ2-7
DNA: TGTGCCATCGACAGAAACTCCTACGAGCAGTACTTC
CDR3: CAIDRNSYEQYF

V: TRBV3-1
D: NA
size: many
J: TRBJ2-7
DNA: TGTGCCAGCAGCCTTGACTACCGTTCCTACGAGCAGTACTTC
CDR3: CASSLDYRSYEQYF

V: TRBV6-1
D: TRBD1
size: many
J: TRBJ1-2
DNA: TGTGCCAGCAGTTCGGACAGGGTCGACTATGGCTACACCTTC
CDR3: CASSSDRVDYGYTF

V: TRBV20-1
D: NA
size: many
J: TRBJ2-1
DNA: TGCAGTGCTAGGGGCGGCGACGCCCAGTTCTTC
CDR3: CSARGGDAQFF

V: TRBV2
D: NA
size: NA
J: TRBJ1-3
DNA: TGTGCCAGCAGCTCGGTGGGAAACACCATATATTTT
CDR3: CASSSVGNTIYF

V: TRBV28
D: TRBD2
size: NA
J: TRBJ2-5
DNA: TGTGCCAGCAGGAAAGCTAGCGGGGGGAACCAAGAGACCCAGTACTTC
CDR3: CASRKASGGNQETQYF

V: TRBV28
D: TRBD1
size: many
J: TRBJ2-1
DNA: TGTGCCATCACCAGGGGGAACTCCTACAATGAGCAGTTCTTC
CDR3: CAITRGNSYNEQFF

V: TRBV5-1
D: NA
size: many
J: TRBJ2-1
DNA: TGCGCCAGCAAATCAGAGGGGGAGTACAATGAGCAGTTCTTC
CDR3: CASKSEGEYNEQFF

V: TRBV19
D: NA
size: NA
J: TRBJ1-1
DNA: TGTGCCAGTAGTATAAGGGGGAATGAAGCTTTCTTT
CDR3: CASSIRGNEAFF

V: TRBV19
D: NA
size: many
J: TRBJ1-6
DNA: TGTGCCAGTAGCCCGGGTGGACGTCTTGGGGATTCACCCCTCCACTTT
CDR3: CASSPGGRLGDSPLHF

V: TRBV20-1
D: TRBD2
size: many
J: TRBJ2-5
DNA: TGCAGTGCTAGAAGACTAGCGGTACACGAGACCCAGTACTTC
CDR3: CSARRLAVHETQYF

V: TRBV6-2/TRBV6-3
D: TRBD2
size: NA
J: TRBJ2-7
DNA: TGTGCCAGCAGTTTAGACTCTCTAGCGGGAGGCGAGCAGTACTTC
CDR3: CASSLDSLAGGEQYF

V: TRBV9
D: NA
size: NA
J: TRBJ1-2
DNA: TGTGCCAGCAGCGCACAACCGGGGTTTACTAACTATGGCTACACCTTC
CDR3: CASSAQPGFTNYGYTF

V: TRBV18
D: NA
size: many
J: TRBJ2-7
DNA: TGTGCCAGCGGCATCTCCTCCTACGAGCAGTACTTC
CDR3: CASGISSYEQYF

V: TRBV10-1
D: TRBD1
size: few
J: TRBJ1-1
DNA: TGCGCCAGCAGACAGGACAGGGGCACTGAAGCTTTCTTT
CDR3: CASRQDRGTEAFF

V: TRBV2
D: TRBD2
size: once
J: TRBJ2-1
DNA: TGTGCCAGCAGTGGCCGTCTGAGGAGCGGGAGGACCTACAATGAGCAGTTCTTC
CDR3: CASSGRLRSGRTYNEQFF

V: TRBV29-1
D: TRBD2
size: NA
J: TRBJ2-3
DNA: TGCAGCGTTTCACTCTCGACTAGCGGGGGTCCTACGCTGTATTTT
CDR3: CSVSLSTSGGPTLYF

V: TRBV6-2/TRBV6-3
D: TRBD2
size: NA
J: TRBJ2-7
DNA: TGTGCCAGCAGTCCAGGACTAGCGACACCGATTTCCTACGAGCAGTACTTC
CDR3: CASSPGLATPISYEQYF

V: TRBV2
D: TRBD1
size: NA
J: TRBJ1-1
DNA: TGTGCCAGCAGTGGGACAGGGCCTTCTGAAGCTTTCTTT
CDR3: CASSGTGPSEAFF

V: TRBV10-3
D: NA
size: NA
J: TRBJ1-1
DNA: TGTGCCATCAGAGATTCGGGGAACACTGAAGCTTTCTTT
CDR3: CAIRDSGNTEAFF

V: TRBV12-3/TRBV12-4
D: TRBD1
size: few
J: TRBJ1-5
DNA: TGTGCCAGCCGACTGCGAAAACAGGGGGCGGATCAGCCCCAGCATTTT
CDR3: CASRLRKQGADQPQHF

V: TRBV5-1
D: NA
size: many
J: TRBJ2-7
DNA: TGTGCCAGCAGTTTAGACGTATCCTACGAGCAGTACTTC
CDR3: CASSLDVSYEQYF

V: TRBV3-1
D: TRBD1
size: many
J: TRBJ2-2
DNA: TGTGCCAGCAGCCAGACAGGGAAGATAAACACCGGGGAGCTGTTTTTT
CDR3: CASSQTGKINTGELFF

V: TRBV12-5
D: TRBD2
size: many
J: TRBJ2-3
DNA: TGTGCTAGTGGTTTGGGAGGGACTAGCGTCACAGATACGCAGTATTTT
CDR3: CASGLGGTSVTDTQYF

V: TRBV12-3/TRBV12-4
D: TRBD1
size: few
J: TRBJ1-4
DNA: TGTGCCAGCTGGGGGGACAGGGGGCGCGGAGCTAATGAAAAACTGTTTTTT
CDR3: CASWGDRGRGANEKLFF

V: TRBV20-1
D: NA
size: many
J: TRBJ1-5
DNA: TGCAGTGCTAAGGACACCAGCAATCAGCCCCAGCATTTT
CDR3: CSAKDTSNQPQHF

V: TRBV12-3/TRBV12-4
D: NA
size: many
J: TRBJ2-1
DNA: TGTGCCAGCAGTGAAGTGCTTAATGAGCAGTTCTTC
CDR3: CASSEVLNEQFF

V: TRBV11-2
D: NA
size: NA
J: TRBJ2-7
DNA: TGTGCCAGCAGCTTAGTAGGGGCCTCCGGCGAGCAGTACTTC
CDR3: CASSLVGASGEQYF

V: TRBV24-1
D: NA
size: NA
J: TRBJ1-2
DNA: TGTGCCACCAGTGCTACAACTGACTTCGATGGCTACACCTTC
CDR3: CATSATTDFDGYTF

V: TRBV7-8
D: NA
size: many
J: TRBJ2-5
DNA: TGTGCCTGCTGGAGCGGCCAAGAGACCCAGTACTTC
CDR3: CACWSGQETQYF

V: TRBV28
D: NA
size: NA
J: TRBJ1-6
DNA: TGTGCCAGCAGTACAGTGTTGAATAATTCACCCCTCCACTTT
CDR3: CASSTVLNNSPLHF

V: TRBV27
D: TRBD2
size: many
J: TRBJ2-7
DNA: TGTGCCAGCAGTGAGGTAGCGGGAACCTACGAGCAGTACTTC
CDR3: CASSEVAGTYEQYF

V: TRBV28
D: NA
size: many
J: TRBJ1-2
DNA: TGTGCCAGCAGCCGCAGGAGAAACTATGGCTACACCTTC
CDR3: CASSRRRNYGYTF

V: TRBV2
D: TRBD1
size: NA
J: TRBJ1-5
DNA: TGTGCCAGCAGATTAGGGGACAGTGTCAATCAGCCCCAGCATTTT
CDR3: CASRLGDSVNQPQHF

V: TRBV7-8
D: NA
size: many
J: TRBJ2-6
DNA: TGTGCCAGCAGCGGATGGAGCTCTGGGGCCAACGTCCTGACTTTC
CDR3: CASSGWSSGANVLTF

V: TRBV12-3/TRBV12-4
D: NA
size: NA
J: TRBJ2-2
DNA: TGTGCCAGCAGTTATCTCCAGGCAACCGGGGAGCTGTTTTTT
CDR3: CASSYLQATGELFF

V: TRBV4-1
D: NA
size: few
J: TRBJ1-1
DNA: TGCGCCAGCAGCGCAGTCTTCGGCACTGAAGCTTTCTTT
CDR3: CASSAVFGTEAFF

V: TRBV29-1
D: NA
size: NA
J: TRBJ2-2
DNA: TGCAGCGGAGGACAGAACACCGGGGAGCTGTTTTTT
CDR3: CSGGQNTGELFF

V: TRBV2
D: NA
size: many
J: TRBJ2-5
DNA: TGTGCCAGCAGTGTATGGGACACCAGGGTCCAGTACTTC
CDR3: CASSVWDTRVQYF

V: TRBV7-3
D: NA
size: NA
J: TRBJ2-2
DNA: TGTGCCAGCAGCTCGATGGGACACAAGAACACCGGGGAGCTGTTTTTT
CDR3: CASSSMGHKNTGELFF

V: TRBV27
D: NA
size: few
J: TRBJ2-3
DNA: TGTGCCAGCAGTCGCGAGCCAAGGGATACGCAGTATTTT
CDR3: CASSREPRDTQYF

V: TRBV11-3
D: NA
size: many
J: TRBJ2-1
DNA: TGTGCCAGCAGCTTAGGGGGGCGCGGGGGCTCCTACAATGAGCAGTTCTTC
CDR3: CASSLGGRGGSYNEQFF

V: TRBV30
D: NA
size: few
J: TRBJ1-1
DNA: TGTGCCTGGAGTTCAGATGTTGCTGAAGCTTTCTTT
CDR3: CAWSSDVAEAFF